The 5 T cell receptor beta chains reported below all come from one sample, sequenced in a study of CD8 T cells in ankylosing spondylitis. Findings and caveats of the study: For ankylosing spondylitis blood, a TCR beta motif of eight or nine highly homologous variants appeared characteristic.

A single record per CDR3 protein comes from TCRdb applying MiXCR to the 5' RACE reads. The sample yields some 840,000 distinct CDR3 sequences, about an eighth seen once. These receptors have no known antigen. Sequencing was done on a sample of blood, either unsorted or a sorted T cell fraction (not recorded which). The receptors here all came from a male donor with ankylosing spondylitis.

This sequence joins TRBV6-2 or TRBV6-3 and TRBJ2-1, with TRBD2 matching over 10 bases. Germline loops: CDR1 MNHEY, CDR2 SVGEGT. V was pared by 5 bases and J by 5 bases, with 9 bases of the junction left unmatched. This CDR3 comprises 16 residues. CDR3 sequence reads: CASSPGLAEPHNEQFF. CDR3 in DNA: TGTGCCAGCAGTCCCGGACTAGCGGAGCCCCACAATGAGCAGTTCTTC.

This clonotype appeared a few times. This sequence joins TRBV7-8 and TRBJ1-2; D is ambiguous. The CDR3 covers 15 residues. Trimming stripped 1 base from V and 5 bases from J, with 14 bases between. Germline V gene sequence: CDR1 SGHVS, CDR2 FQNEAQ. CDR3 region: CASSLVRGPSYGYTF. For the CDR3, the DNA is TGTGCCAGCAGCTTAGTCAGAGGCCCCTCATATGGCTACACCTTC.

The rearrangement joins TRBV15 to TRBJ2-3, with a weak D call TRBD1 (6 bases). The ends were cut back, 1 base at V and 3 bases at J, with 14 bases in the middle. CDR3 size: 16 residues. The germline V gene has CDR1 LNHNV and CDR2 YYDKDF (reference sequence). CDR3 sequence reads: CATSRVPGARTDTQYF. In nucleotides, the CDR3 is TGTGCCACCAGCAGAGTTCCAGGGGCTAGGACAGATACGCAGTATTTT.

The rearrangement joins TRBV20-1 to TRBJ2-7, with D possibly matching TRBD2 (5 bases). This CDR3 is 14 amino acids long. V lost 1 base to trimming and J lost 0 bases, with 10 bases between them. Germline-derived CDR1 and CDR2 are DFQATT and SNEGSKA (reference sequence). The CDR3 here is CSARVGGRSYEQYF. The CDR3 nucleotides read TGCAGTGCTAGAGTCGGCGGGCGCTCCTACGAGCAGTACTTC.

The chain's CDR3 is CASSIRLAGVGNEQFF. The CDR3 nucleotides read TGCGCCAGCAGCATACGACTAGCGGGAGTAGGAAATGAGCAGTTCTTC. V is TRBV5-1 and J is TRBJ2-1; 12 bases agree with TRBD2. Trimming took 4 bases from V and 7 from J; bases not matched to a gene: 9. Germline lookup yields CDR1 SGHRS and CDR2 YFSETQ. The CDR3 contains 16 residues.